This TCR beta chain appears in the sequencing data of a study of Graves' ophthalmopathy and Graves' hyperthyroidism (dated by TCRdb to the late 2010s). Looking at the study overall: Hyperthyroidism was considered stable if no progression to ophthalmopathy occurred within 18 months of follow-up. To tell Graves' ophthalmopathy apart from Graves' hyperthyroidism, and to predict which patients would progress to ophthalmopathy, the study relied on TCR beta repertoire signatures. In total, around 140 blood samples were TCR-sequenced: under 45 ophthalmopathy, roughly 77 hyperthyroidism and approximately 17 hyperthyroidism-to-ophthalmopathy patients. To explore V-J signatures that distinguish ophthalmopathy from hyperthyroidism, a discovery set of more than 90 patients was enrolled, made up of about 40 with ophthalmopathy and roughly 57 with stable hyperthyroidism. The independent validation cohort included 18 hyperthyroidism patients plus 17 patients who later progressed from hyperthyroidism to ophthalmopathy. In roughly 6 hyperthyroidism patients, the T-cell repertoires found in thyroid tissue were compared with those found in blood. Once sampling was done, hyperthyroidism patients were given methimazole at a starting dose of 30 mg daily, while ophthalmopathy patients were given high-dose intravenous methylprednisolone.

For repertoire sequencing, the TCR beta CDR3 regions were amplified from RNA transcripts. The first round was an RT-PCR using HTBI primers with the Qiagen OneStep RT-PCR kit, and this first round was followed by a second-round multiplex PCR, then size selection and purification. The libraries underwent paired-end sequencing with 100 bp reads on an Illumina HiSeq2000. The study's own analysis went as follows. Reads were processed with SOAPnuke, discarding reads with adapters, uncalled bases, mean Phred below 15, or no exact constant-primer or identifier match. COPE v1.2.5 was used to merge the high-quality paired reads. Each unique nucleotide sequence was defined as a clonotype, and clonotypes were aligned to IMGT TRB V, D and J references with MiTCR v1.1. The analysis was limited to V-J combinations with a frequency above 0.0001, which together covered approximately 99% of the repertoires. A TCR clonal expansion and chaos score per V-J combination was defined as the ratio of F50 clonal expansion to chaos observed in the TCRdist matrix. Welch's t-statistics and random forest were used to reduce the features to approximately 13 V-J combinations, which were then used as input to a naive Bayes classifier. The Morisita-Horn index was used to measure how similar the thyroid and blood repertoires were. TCRdb cleaned the public reads at Q25 with fastp, built clones with MiXCR and kept in-frame beta chains. Every CDR3 protein is listed once, alongside the most common genes and DNA of its rows. Clone size and V and J calls follow TCRdb, not the original study. This sample lists over a million distinct CDR3 sequences; 35% to 45% were detected once. The ten largest make up 11% of the sample.

Patients with hyperthyroidism were aged 18 to 65 years, had been newly diagnosed, and had a disease duration of less than 2 months. Patients were excluded if they had other autoimmune diseases, uncontrolled infections, pregnancy or lactation. Clinical symptoms, serum thyroxine, TRAb, thyroid ultrasound and orbital computed tomography were used for diagnosis. Total RNA was extracted with Trizol reagent and quality-checked on an Agilent 2100 Bioanalyzer. What the authors observed across the whole study: No statistical method was used to set the sample size in advance, and the investigators knew which group each participant was assigned to. The 13-signature model separated ophthalmopathy from stable hyperthyroidism with approximately 90% sensitivity and about 81% specificity in cross-validation, and 80%/75% in the test set. In validation, the model predicted ophthalmopathy progression with 55% to 71% sensitivity and approximately 78% specificity; fewer than 15 predicted patients were CT-confirmed with GO in a median of around 6.5 months. Most expanded thyroid clonotypes with a frequency above 0.001 also appeared in blood, which suggests that blood repertoires may reflect the immune response in the thyroid.

This clonotype was found many times. Its antigen has not been determined. No qualities accompany the bases; no much larger clone lies one base away. The CDR1 and CDR2 encoded by the germline V gene (reference sequence) are DFQATT and SNEGSKA. V trim: 0 bases; J trim: 4 bases; unmatched bases: 11. Taken from cysteine to phenylalanine, the CDR3 has 16 residues. Kept here is only the CDR3 DNA, which spans 48 bases and is read in frame from base 1. Material: peripheral blood or thyroid tissue (not recorded which). The origin of this receptor is an adult man with Graves' hyperthyroidism. This chain is built from TRBV20-1 and TRBJ1-2; the central 7 bases match TRBD1. Here is the DNA: TGCAGTGCTAGAGATGGGGGGAGGGGGCATAGCTATGGCTACACCTTC. It is translated as CSARDGGRGHSYGYTF.